These 18 T cell receptor beta chains were all obtained from the same sample, sequenced in a study of STAT5B mutations in CD4+ large granular lymphocyte leukemia. Assay: immunoSEQ multiplex PCR; the TCRdb copy retains only in-frame clones and omits some. The repertoire includes 32,000 or so clones, about 90% of them detected once, and approximately 3.2% sits in the top ten. Sequencing was done on a sample of CD4+ T cells from blood buffy coats. The receptors come from a human donor in good health.

This chain connects TRBV5-5 to TRBJ2-5, with D possibly being TRBD2 (7 bases). This CDR3 is built from 14 residues. The ends were cut back, 4 bases at V and 1 base at J, with 11 bases in the middle. Germline lookup yields CDR1 SGHKS and CDR2 YYEKEE (reference sequence). DNA of the CDR3: TGTGCCAGCAGCGGGGGGGGCCTCCAAGAGACCCAGTACTTC. Translated: CASSGGGLQETQYF.

This chain links TRBV27 with TRBJ2-1; 15 bases align to TRBD2. Trimming at V came to 6 bases and at J to 6 bases, leaving 6 bases not matched to a gene. This CDR3 has 16 residues. Germline CDR1 reads MNHEY; CDR2 reads SMNVEV (reference sequence). In nucleotides, the CDR3 is TGTGCCAGCAGCCCAGGGACTAGCGGGAGGTCCAATGAGCAGTTCTTC. This sequence encodes CASSPGTSGRSNEQFF.

The rearrangement links TRBV20-1 to TRBJ1-2, with D tentatively TRBD1 (5 bases). The CDR3 length is 11 residues. CDR1 and CDR2 (germline): DFQATT, SNEGSKA (reference sequence). The ends were cut back, 6 bases at V and 5 bases at J, with 10 bases in the middle. The CDR3 DNA follows: TGCAGTGCACTCGACAGATATGGCTACACCTTC. It encodes CSALDRYGYTF.

For the CDR3, the DNA is TGTGCCAGCAGCCCGTGGGCTAACTACGAGCAGTACTTC. This encodes CASSPWANYEQYF. This chain connects TRBV7-2 to TRBJ2-7; D is unclear. Trimming took off 5 bases at V and 3 bases at J, with 11 bases between the two ends. This CDR3 contains 13 residues. Germline values: CDR1 SGHTA, CDR2 FQGNSA.

This clone was observed a single time. V usage is TRBV7-2 and J usage is TRBJ2-2; 7 nucleotides match TRBD2. The V gene's germline CDR1 is SGHTA and CDR2 FQGNSA. CDR3 length: 16 residues. Trimming cost V 5 bases and J 3 bases; bases outside gene matches: 9. The chain's CDR3 is CASSPSPTSYTGELFF. Here the CDR3 DNA reads TGTGCCAGCAGCCCTTCCCCGACTAGCTACACCGGGGAGCTGTTTTTT.

The chain couples TRBV7-2 to TRBJ2-2; D not resolved. The CDR3 totals 15 residues. Germline CDR1 is SGHTA and CDR2 is FQGNSA. Trimming took off 7 bases at V and 0 bases at J, with 12 bases between the two ends. Written as DNA, the CDR3 is TGTGCCAGCACCATCAATGGAGCGAACACCGGGGAGCTGTTTTTT. This codes for CASTINGANTGELFF.

This sequence joins TRBV11-2 and TRBJ2-1; D call uncertain. Trimming removed 0 bases at V and 15 bases at J, with 15 bases between. This CDR3 has 13 residues. The germline CDR1 and CDR2 sequences are SGHAT and FQNNGV. The CDR3 region is CASSLDRTYSLFF. In DNA form, the CDR3 reads TGTGCCAGCAGCTTAGATCGAACCTACAGCCTGTTCTTC.

For this clone: It is unclear where the CDR3 begins or ends on the DNA, so no DNA is shown, and the CDR3 is as TCRdb lists it. The CDR3 reads CASSGGQGFLETQYF. The J gene is TRBJ2-5, the V gene TRBV5-4; the tabulated D call, TRBD1, remains unverified against the DNA. CDR1 SGHNT and CDR2 YYREEE come from the germline V gene (reference sequence). The CDR3 is made up of 15 amino acids, end residues included.

The rearrangement joins TRBV7-2 to TRBJ2-7; 12 bases align to TRBD2. Germline V gene sequence: CDR1 SGHTA, CDR2 FQGNSA. There are 15 residues in the CDR3. The V segment lost 0 bases and the J segment 7 bases; nucleotides outside the gene matches: 4. CDR3 DNA: TGTGCCAGCAGCTTAGCTGGACTAGCGGGGCCTGAGCAGTACTTC. This gives the protein CASSLAGLAGPEQYF.

This clone is a singleton in its sample. This chain joins TRBV7-2 and TRBJ2-7, with TRBD2 identical over 12 bases. The V gene end was trimmed by 3 bases and the J gene end by 3 bases; junction bases not matched to a gene: 3. This CDR3 region has 15 residues. CDR1 SGHTA and CDR2 FQGNSA come from the germline V gene. CDR3 sequence (DNA): TGTGCCAGCAGCTTTTCACTAGCGGGGGGCTACGAGCAGTACTTC. This gives the protein CASSFSLAGGYEQYF.

V is TRBV28 and J is TRBJ2-7; 9 bases line up with TRBD2. The CDR3 length is 14 residues. Looked up from germline, CDR1 is MDHEN and CDR2 is SYDVKM. Unmatched junction bases numbered 10, after V lost 6 bases and J lost 7 bases. The CDR3 DNA follows: TGTGCCAGCAGATATAGCGGGGGCAGGGGGGAGCAGTACTTC. It specifies CASRYSGGRGEQYF. Together with reference TRBV28 and TRBJ2-7, the CDR3 gives the full variable domain: DVKVTQSSRYLVKRTGEKVFLECVQDMDHENMFWYRQDPGLGLRLIYFSYDVKMKEKGDIPEGYSVSREKKERFSLILESASTNQTSMYLCASRYSGGRGEQYFGPGTRLTVT.

The rearrangement joins TRBV28 to TRBJ2-5; D may be TRBD1 (6 bases). Trimming stripped 6 bases from V and 4 bases from J, with 9 bases between. CDR3 length: 12 residues. The germline CDR1 and CDR2 sequences are MDHEN and SYDVKM. Here the CDR3 DNA reads TGTGCCAGCAGCCAGGGGAGAGAGACCCAGTACTTC. As protein: CASSQGRETQYF.

The sample holds a few counts of this clone. V and J are TRBV27 and TRBJ1-5; D might be TRBD1 (6 bases). The V gene lost 6 bases and the J gene lost 2 bases, with 11 bases spanning the gap. There are 14 residues in the CDR3. The germline gives CDR1 MNHEY, CDR2 SMNVEV (reference sequence). The CDR3 DNA reads as TGTGCCAGCAGGCAGACAGGCGGCAATCAGCCCCAGCATTTT. Residues: CASRQTGGNQPQHF.

This clone was recorded once. V gene TRBV6-5 combines with J gene TRBJ1-2; 8 nucleotides line up with TRBD1. V shed 5 bases, J shed 4 bases, and the junction held 6 bases outside the gene matches. There are 14 residues in the CDR3. CDR1 and CDR2 from the germline V gene are MNHEY and SVGAGI. The CDR3 region is CASSPSGGGYGYTF. CDR3 sequence (DNA): TGTGCCAGCAGTCCTTCAGGGGGCGGCTATGGCTACACCTTC.

V usage is TRBV7-2 and J usage is TRBJ1-2; the D gene is possibly TRBD1 (6 bases). This CDR3 spans 13 amino acids. Germline values: CDR1 SGHTA, CDR2 FQGNSA. V was pared by 4 bases and J by 2 bases, with 8 bases between. CDR3 residues: CASSYGQNYGYTF. The CDR3 DNA is TGTGCCAGCAGCTACGGACAGAACTATGGCTACACCTTC.

The CDR3 bases are TGTGCCAGCACCTCCCAGGGGGTGCTCACAGATACGCAGTATTTT. Encoded protein: CASTSQGVLTDTQYF. This rearrangement joins TRBV27 to TRBJ2-3, with 7 bases that match TRBD1. Trimming removed 7 bases from V and 2 bases from J; junction bases left unmatched: 9. Per the germline V gene, CDR1 is MNHEY and CDR2 is SMNVEV (reference sequence). This CDR3 has 15 amino acids.

The chain uses TRBV4-1 and TRBJ2-7; 12 nucleotides line up with TRBD2. Germline loops: CDR1 MGHRA, CDR2 YSYEKL. There are 18 residues in the CDR3. V dropped 4 bases and J dropped 0; count of bases not matched to a gene: 10. CDR3 in amino acids: CASSRTSGIKTLSYEQYF. CDR3 coding DNA: TGCGCCAGCAGCCGGACTAGCGGGATAAAGACCCTCTCCTACGAGCAGTACTTC.

The rearrangement joins TRBV28 to TRBJ2-2; D may be TRBD2 (6 bases). This CDR3 spans 13 amino acids. CDR1 and CDR2 (germline): MDHEN, SYDVKM. The germline V and J ends were trimmed by 8 bases and 2 bases, with 9 bases remaining between them. The CDR3 nucleotides are TGTGCCAGCTCGGGGGTTAACACCGGGGAGCTGTTTTTT. This sequence encodes CASSGVNTGELFF.